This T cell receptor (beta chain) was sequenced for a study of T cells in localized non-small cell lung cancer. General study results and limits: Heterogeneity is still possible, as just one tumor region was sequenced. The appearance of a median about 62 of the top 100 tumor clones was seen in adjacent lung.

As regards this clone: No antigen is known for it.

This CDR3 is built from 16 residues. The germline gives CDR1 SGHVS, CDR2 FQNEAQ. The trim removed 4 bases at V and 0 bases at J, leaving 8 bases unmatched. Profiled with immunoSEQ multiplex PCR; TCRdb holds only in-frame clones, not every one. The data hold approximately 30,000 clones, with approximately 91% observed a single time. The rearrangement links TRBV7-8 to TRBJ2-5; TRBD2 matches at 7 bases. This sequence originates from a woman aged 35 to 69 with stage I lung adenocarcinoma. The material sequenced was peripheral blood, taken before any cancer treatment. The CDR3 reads CASSWRGTRNQETQYF. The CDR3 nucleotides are TGTGCCAGCAGCTGGCGGGGGACCCGAAACCAAGAGACCCAGTACTTC.